These 14 T cell receptor beta chains were all obtained from the same sample, sequenced in a study of cytomegalovirus exposure and HLA in healthy donors. The PCR had 60 Vbeta and 13 Jbeta primers. The data were produced by immunoSEQ multiplex PCR, yet TCRdb's version contains in-frame clones alone and is incomplete. The table has some 150,000 clones, under 75% seen once. Sequenced sample: PBMCs. Receptors originate from an older woman in good health and CMV-seropositive.

The chain couples TRBV7-2 to TRBJ2-1; a weak D match, TRBD1 (6 bases). Germline V gives CDR1 SGHTA, CDR2 FQGNSA. The CDR3 loop spans 14 amino acids. Trimming took 5 bases from V and 4 from J, leaving 12 bases between them. The CDR3 sequence: CASSTLQGYNEQFF. CDR3 coding DNA: TGTGCCAGCAGCACGCTCCAGGGGTACAATGAGCAGTTCTTC.

This clone has more than one count but fewer than ten. The chain joins TRBV23-1 to TRBJ2-1, with D possibly TRBD1 on 6 matching bases. TRBV23-1 is marked as an open reading frame, function uncertain. V lost 2 bases, J lost 4 bases, and 18 bases lay in between. There are 17 residues in the CDR3. CDR3 coding DNA: TGCGCCAGCAGTCAACAATGCCCGGGACACAATTACAATGAGCAGTTCTTC. It encodes CASSQQCPGHNYNEQFF.

The chain employs TRBV4-1 and TRBJ2-1; D remains ambiguous. Germline V lookup: CDR1 MGHRA, CDR2 YSYEKL. Trimming removed 0 bases from V and 1 base from J, with 7 bases in between. The CDR3 is made up of 15 amino acids. CDR3 coding DNA: TGCGCCAGCAGCCAAGATAAGGAGTCCTACAATGAGCAGTTCTTC. Translated: CASSQDKESYNEQFF.

J is TRBJ2-2 and V is TRBV5-4; TRBD2 is a possible D gene (5 bases). This CDR3 comprises 16 residues. The germline V gene encodes CDR1 SGHNT and CDR2 YYREEE (reference sequence). The V gene lost 0 bases and the J gene lost 0 bases, with 9 bases spanning the gap. The CDR3, as DNA: TGTGCCAGCAGCTTGGGGGCCGGGGCGAACACCGGGGAGCTGTTTTTT. Its translation is CASSLGAGANTGELFF.

V and J are TRBV7-2 and TRBJ2-2; D not certain. This CDR3 region has 14 residues. CDR1 SGHTA and CDR2 FQGNSA come from the germline V gene. Trimming pared 0 bases from V and 3 bases from J, leaving 5 bases between. Written as DNA, the CDR3 is TGTGCCAGCAGCTTAGCCCGAGACACCGGGGAGCTGTTTTTT. Its translation is CASSLARDTGELFF.

The chain joins TRBV7-9 to TRBJ2-6, with TRBD2 as a possible D gene (5 bases). V lost 0 bases to trimming and J lost 0 bases, with 6 bases between them. The germline V gene encodes CDR1 SEHNR and CDR2 FQNEAQ (reference sequence). The CDR3 totals 16 residues. Here the CDR3 DNA reads TGTGCCAGCAGCTTAGCTGGGAGCTCTGGGGCCAACGTCCTGACTTTC. This translates into CASSLAGSSGANVLTF.

The chain employs TRBV6-5 and TRBJ1-5, with 9 positions matching TRBD1. With V trimmed by 5 bases and J by 2 bases, 4 bases remained unmatched. This CDR3 has 15 amino acids. The germline V gene encodes CDR1 MNHEY and CDR2 SVGAGI. CDR3 amino acids: CASSARTGGNQPQHF. Written as DNA, the CDR3 is TGTGCCAGCAGTGCCCGGACAGGGGGCAATCAGCCCCAGCATTTT.

The table lists this clone with a count of one. This chain connects TRBV7-9 to TRBJ2-5; D is uncertain. CDR1 and CDR2 (germline): SEHNR, FQNEAQ (reference sequence). Trimming took 2 bases from V and 2 from J, leaving 6 bases between them. This CDR3 is built from 13 residues. CDR3 DNA sequence: TGTGCCAGCAGCTTACCGTCGCAAGAGACCCAGTACTTC. Protein sequence: CASSLPSQETQYF.

V and J are TRBV27 and TRBJ2-3; D may be TRBD2 (6 bases). The germline CDR1 and CDR2 sequences are MNHEY and SMNVEV (reference sequence). Trimming cost V 8 bases and J 2 bases, with 14 bases left between them. This CDR3 has 14 residues. CDR3 region: CASLLKRATDTQYF. The CDR3 DNA is TGTGCCAGCCTCCTAAAGCGGGCCACAGATACGCAGTATTTT.

This clone was seen only a few times. The V gene is TRBV30, the J gene TRBJ2-1; TRBD2 agrees at 7 bases. With 3 bases clipped from V and 1 base from J, the junction kept 12 bases outside the gene matches. The CDR3 runs 17 residues. CDR1 is GTSNPN, CDR2 SVGIG, per germline (reference sequence). The chain's CDR3 is CAWSVVRTSRSYNEQFF. The CDR3 DNA reads as TGTGCCTGGAGCGTGGTGAGGACTAGTAGGTCCTACAATGAGCAGTTCTTC. The full variable domain, completed using reference TRBV30 and TRBJ2-1, is SQTIHQWPATLVQPVGSPLSLECTVEGTSNPNLYWYRQAAGRGLQLLFYSVGIGQISSEVPQNLSASRPQDRQFILSSKKLLLSDSGFYLCAWSVVRTSRSYNEQFFGPGTRLTVL.

The chain is built from TRBV7-8 and TRBJ2-3; 7 bases fit TRBD1. V lost 4 bases and J lost 1; bases outside the gene matches: 2. Germline CDR1 is SGHVS and CDR2 is FQNEAQ. The CDR3 has 14 residues. The CDR3, as DNA: TGTGCCAGCAGCTCCGGACAGGGCACAGATACGCAGTATTTT. It codes for CASSSGQGTDTQYF.

The chain is built from TRBV4-3 and TRBJ2-2; 11 bases align to TRBD2. Germline V lookup: CDR1 LGHNA, CDR2 YSLEER. Trimming cost V 4 bases and J 5 bases; bases outside gene matches: 9. This CDR3 has 17 residues. The CDR3: CASSRDLAGGITGELFF. The CDR3 DNA sequence: TGCGCCAGCAGCCGAGACCTAGCGGGAGGAATTACCGGGGAGCTGTTTTTT.

This clone was seen a handful of times. This chain's CDR3 is CASSLGQGAETGELFF. The CDR3 DNA reads TGCGCCAGCAGCTTGGGGCAGGGGGCGGAGACCGGGGAGCTGTTTTTT. The rearrangement uses TRBV5-1 and TRBJ2-2; 8 bases align to TRBD1. The CDR3 sequence is 16 residues long. Trimming cost V 0 bases and J 5 bases; bases outside gene matches: 6. Per germline, CDR1 SGHRS and CDR2 YFSETQ.

The chain uses TRBV4-2 and TRBJ1-2; D not certain. The CDR3 totals 17 residues. V dropped 6 bases and J dropped 6 bases, with 26 bases sitting between them. Germline-derived CDR1 and CDR2 are LGHNA and YNFKEQ. As DNA, the CDR3 is TGTGCCAGCAGAAACCCGGACTTGGACGGCGTAATAGATGGCTACACCTTC. Residues: CASRNPDLDGVIDGYTF.